The TCR beta chain described here comes from a study of blood T cell repertoires in COVID-19. About the research overall: Some COVID-19 samples were acute and others convalescent; all came from the United States, Italy and Spain.

Germline assignment: CDR1 MNHEY and CDR2 SVGEGT. Trimming took 4 bases from V and 2 from J, leaving 9 bases between them. The CDR3 has 14 residues. Per the original methods: For nucleated cells, counts were estimated from reference gene primer amplification. Using immunoSEQ multiplex PCR, the repertoire was profiled, and TCRdb retains in-frame clones only, with some absent. V and J calls plus clone size are reproduced from that table; the DNA served to infer D and trimming. The table shows about 130,000 clones, with roughly 71% occurring only once. The gene calls are TRBV6-2 or TRBV6-3 and TRBJ2-1, with TRBD1 as a possible D gene (6 bases). This sequence was found in an elderly man with acute or convalescent COVID-19. Sequenced material: peripheral blood. The CDR3 spells CASSLGGAYNEQFF. The CDR3 region has the DNA TGTGCCAGCAGTTTAGGGGGTGCCTACAATGAGCAGTTCTTC.